This TCR beta chain was identified in a study of spatial heterogeneity in lung cancer. Time point in this sample: blood at routine non-recurrence follow-up after resection. Via MiXCR, TCRdb re-called the 5' RACE reads, giving one row per CDR3 protein. The table includes roughly 45,000 distinct CDR3 sequences, approximately 24% detected once. V dropped 3 bases and J dropped 4 bases, with 13 bases sitting between them. The CDR3 loop spans 14 amino acids. CDR1 and CDR2 (germline): SGHKS, YYEKEE (reference sequence). Sequenced material: PBMCs, taken at follow-up. The TCR comes from a female donor with early-stage non-small cell lung cancer. The chain combines TRBV5-5 with TRBJ2-5; TRBD1 might be the D (6 bases). CDR3 sequence (DNA): TGTGCCAGCAGCTCCAGGGGCGGCGGAGAGACCCAGTACTTC. Translation gives CASSSRGGGETQYF.